Listed below are T cell receptor beta chains from one sample, sequenced in a study of cytomegalovirus exposure and HLA in healthy donors. Method: immunoSEQ multiplex PCR; TCRdb's copy keeps in-frame clones and lacks some. This table holds about 360,000 clones, around 86% found once. Sequencing was performed on PBMCs. These receptor sequences come from a woman aged 18 to 35 in good health and CMV-seronegative. Each CDR3 is given with its conserved first and last residue. The order of the fields is clone size, D gene, CDR3 length, V gene, CDR3 protein. D genes are given only for firm matches. Expanded clones are given a class, and other clones once, few, many or no size at all.

>NA|TRBD1|16|TRBV4-1
CASSQGGTGLRGGYTF
>NA|NA|14|TRBV5-1
CASSLGRQNTEAFF
>NA|NA|14|TRBV7-8
CASSLARGSHEQYF
>NA|NA|16|TRBV18
CASSPFKAEQNEKLFF
>NA|NA|15|TRBV6-1
CASSERGQSFYEQYF
>NA|TRBD1|16|TRBV27
CASSLSAQGAGETQYF
>few|NA|15|TRBV18
CASSRPTAGRPEAFF
>NA|NA|14|TRBV7-7
CASSLVTTPDTQYF
>NA|TRBD1|15|TRBV28
CASSLGQGVKETQYF
>NA|TRBD1|14|TRBV5-8
CAKPGQAVTYEQYF
>NA|TRBD1|15|TRBV4-2
CASSQEQGATDEQFF
>NA|TRBD2|17|TRBV4-1
CASSQLTGTSGKDEQFF
>NA|NA|15|TRBV7-9
CASSIGGAPPNVLTF
>NA|NA|15|TRBV6-1
CASRDYSSYNSPLHF
>NA|NA|13|TRBV29-1
CSVDGLEANTQYF
>once|NA|12|TRBV30
CAWSRDFNGAFF
>NA|NA|12|TRBV2
CASSEVATEAFF
>NA|TRBD1|14|TRBV11-2
CASRTPGQGYEQYF
>NA|NA|13|TRBV25-1
CASSEGGNSPLHF
>NA|TRBD1|14|TRBV5-1
CASSWQGAEETQYF
>NA|NA|16|TRBV7-4
CASIPQPPSSNQPQHF
>NA|NA|15|TRBV28
CASSPRDAGSYEQYF
>few|NA|14|TRBV6-1
CASSEGTANEKLFF
>NA|TRBD2|17|TRBV25-1
CASSVRTSGVSTDTQYF
>NA|TRBD2|14|TRBV29-1
CSAGLAGVMDTQYF
>few|TRBD2|11|TRBV11-2
CASRAGTSEYF
>NA|TRBD2|15|TRBV18
CASSSFSGRRETQYF
>NA|TRBD1|16|TRBV5-1
CASSSYPQGGNEKLFF
>NA|NA|14|TRBV28
CASSLVGQDYGYTF
>NA|NA|14|TRBV11-3
CASSSSELANVLTF
>NA|NA|14|TRBV6-5
CATSKERISYEQYF
>NA|NA|15|TRBV6-6
CASSSHGQLYNEQFF
>NA|TRBD2|15|TRBV6-1
CASSEIAGGQETQYF
>NA|TRBD1|15|TRBV10-1
CASGAGTGGRTEAFF
>NA|NA|12|TRBV30
CAWSRQYNEAFF
>once|TRBD2|17|TRBV7-3
CASSLRGGLAGVNEQFF
>NA|TRBD2|15|TRBV5-4
CASSLGLAGTDTQYF
>NA|TRBD1|15|TRBV5-4
CASRQGQGRRETQYF
>NA|NA|16|TRBV30
CAWSTVREANTGELFF
>once|TRBD2|15|TRBV28
CASSYVAGATDTQYF
>NA|NA|14|TRBV18
CASSTSRTAYGYTF
>NA|TRBD1|14|TRBV2
CASSAGGSNQPQHF
>NA|TRBD1|13|TRBV7-9
CASSSGDRAGYTF
>NA|TRBD2|13|TRBV2
CASSDELAIIQYF
>few|TRBD1|17|TRBV27
CASSLSPPTGGRQPQHF
>NA|TRBD1|15|TRBV27
CASSPGTGGLNTQYF
>NA|TRBD2|15|TRBV5-1
CASRPLAGDYNEQFF
>NA|NA|14|TRBV5-6
CASSLGTRGETQYF
>NA|TRBD1|16|TRBV14
CASSQPSHRGNYEQYF
>NA|TRBD2|13|TRBV4-1
CASSQLAGWGQYF
>once|NA|14|TRBV2
CASSSPGAANEQFF
>once|NA|15|TRBV4-1
CASSQVDSSYNEQFF
>NA|TRBD1|15|TRBV27
CASSALGQGNDEQYF
>NA|NA|14|TRBV4-1
CASSAVAHLYEQYF
>NA|NA|16|TRBV6-5
CASSYLRGLLNTEAFF
>NA|NA|14|TRBV7-7
CASSLAGSTDTQYF
>NA|NA|15|TRBV4-1
CASSQDPRQNYEQYF
>NA|NA|15|TRBV11-2
CASSLVQGQNTEAFF
>NA|NA|14|TRBV5-1
CASNTGFGGETQCF
>NA|TRBD1|14|TRBV9
CASSGQGSGYGYTF